This TCR beta chain was recovered during a study of cytomegalovirus exposure and HLA in healthy donors. Clones were read by immunoSEQ multiplex PCR, and TCRdb kept only the in-frame ones, dropping some. The table lists 150,000 to 200,000 clones, 86% of them singletons. Germline CDR1 is SGHDT and CDR2 is YYEEEE. V lost 0 bases and J 5 bases, leaving 17 bases between the germline ends. This CDR3 has 16 residues. V gene TRBV5-6 combines with J gene TRBJ1-1, with D possibly TRBD1 on 6 matching bases. Sequenced sample: PBMCs. The TCR was taken from a woman between 18 and 29 years old in good health and CMV-seronegative. The CDR3 protein is CASSLALYAGVTEAFF. CDR3 coding DNA: TGTGCCAGCAGCTTGGCCTTATACGCAGGGGTTACTGAAGCTTTCTTT.